Below are 23 T cell receptor beta chains sequenced from a single sample in a study of blood T cells in healthy people across ages. A second PCR of about 7 to 12 cycles used a sample-barcoded 5' primer and a J-beta primer mix. TCRdb passed the 5' RACE reads through MiXCR, listing each CDR3 protein once. Of 650,000 to 1,000,000 distinct CDR3 sequences listed, roughly 40% were seen once; the top ten hold under 15%. Specimen: blood. The receptors here all came from a man aged 18 to 30 in good health.

Only a few counts were recorded for this clonotype. V is TRBV6-1 and J is TRBJ2-1; TRBD1 matches at 7 bases. V was clipped by 8 bases and J by 4 bases; unmatched bases: 8. Germline V gene lookup returns CDR1 MNHNS and CDR2 SASEGT. The CDR3 has 14 residues. The CDR3: CASSGTDLYNEQFF. The CDR3 DNA reads TGTGCCAGCTCCGGGACAGACCTATACAATGAGCAGTTCTTC.

This clonotype was found a few times. The J gene is TRBJ1-2, the V gene TRBV10-3; 10 positions match TRBD1. This CDR3 region has 14 residues. Trimming at V came to 7 bases and at J to 6 bases, leaving 8 bases not matched to a gene. The V gene's germline CDR1 is ENHRY and CDR2 SYGVKD. This chain's CDR3 is CAINDPGTGDGYTF. The CDR3 DNA reads TGTGCCATCAACGACCCCGGGACAGGGGATGGCTACACCTTC.

The chain couples TRBV20-1 to TRBJ2-1, with 10 positions matching TRBD2. Germline values: CDR1 DFQATT, CDR2 SNEGSKA (reference sequence). Trimming removed 0 bases from V and 3 bases from J; junction bases left unmatched: 2. The CDR3 runs 15 residues. CDR3 residues: CSARDGLADYNEQFF. CDR3 DNA sequence: TGCAGTGCTAGAGATGGACTAGCGGACTACAATGAGCAGTTCTTC.

This clonotype was found a few times. The chain has TRBV5-1 and TRBJ2-1; D is uncertain. With 1 base removed from V and 5 bases from J, the gap between germline ends came to 10 bases. Germline V gene sequence: CDR1 SGHRS, CDR2 YFSETQ. CDR3 size: 14 residues. The CDR3 spells CASSLLQRNNEQFF. In nucleotides, the CDR3 is TGCGCCAGCAGCTTGTTGCAGCGTAACAATGAGCAGTTCTTC.

V gene TRBV4-3 combines with J gene TRBJ2-2; D possibly uses TRBD1 or TRBD2 (5 bases each). Trimming took off 1 base at V and 3 bases at J, with 6 bases between the two ends. The CDR3 runs to 14 residues. CDR1 LGHNA and CDR2 YSLEER come from the germline V gene. The CDR3 bases are TGCGCCAGCAGCCAAGGGGGGTACACCGGGGAGCTGTTTTTT. Translation: CASSQGGYTGELFF.

V usage is TRBV12-3 or TRBV12-4 and J usage is TRBJ2-5; either TRBD1 or TRBD2 may fit D (7 bases each). With 3 bases removed from V and 11 bases from J, the gap between germline ends came to 19 bases. The CDR3 length is 14 residues. The CDR3 reads CASSLAGGEYVQYF. The CDR3 bases are TGTGCCAGCAGTTTGGCAGGGGGGGAGTACGTGCAGTACTTC.

The rearrangement uses TRBV5-1 and TRBJ2-5; D gene unclear. Germline-derived CDR1 and CDR2 are SGHRS and YFSETQ. The CDR3 is 13 amino acids. V was cut by 7 bases and J by 11 bases, with 21 bases left in between. The CDR3 nucleotides read TGCGCCAGCTCTGTGGGTTTGATAAATGAGCAGTACTTC. It specifies CASSVGLINEQYF.

This sequence joins TRBV15 and TRBJ1-5; 10 nucleotides agree with TRBD1. Per germline, CDR1 LNHNV and CDR2 YYDKDF (reference sequence). The J segment lost 5 bases and the V segment lost 0 bases, leaving 4 bases of the junction unmatched. The CDR3 is made up of 16 amino acids. The CDR3 DNA reads TGTGCCACCAGCAGAGACCGGACAGGGGGGCATCAGCCCCAGCATTTT. This gives the protein CATSRDRTGGHQPQHF.

Concerning this clonotype itself: This could be a read error, since a much larger clone is one nucleotide away. The chain employs TRBV4-1 and TRBJ2-5; D is unresolved. The J call is in doubt because the DNA end fits TRBJ2-7 better. Germline CDR1 and CDR2: MGHRA and YSYEKL. The CDR3 has 17 amino acids. CDR3 amino acids: CASSQDQRRANNDEQYF. The CDR3 nucleotides read TGCGCCAGCAGCCAAGATCAACGCCGGGCCAACAATGACGAGCAGTACTTC.

There are a few counts of this clonotype. The V call is TRBV6-2 or TRBV6-3, the J call TRBJ2-3, with a weak D call TRBD2 (5 bases). This CDR3 spans 15 amino acids. Germline V gene sequence: CDR1 MNHEY, CDR2 SVGEGT. V was shortened by 6 bases and J by 6 bases, with 19 bases between the two germline ends. In DNA form, the CDR3 reads TGTGCCAGCAGCTCATTCGCGCGGGCCAGGGATACGCAGTATTTT. Residues: CASSSFARARDTQYF.

This clonotype has just a few counts. The V and J genes are TRBV4-2 and TRBJ1-1, with D possibly TRBD1 on 6 matching bases. Germline-derived CDR1 and CDR2 are LGHNA and YNFKEQ. V was shortened by 2 bases and J by 2 bases, with 12 bases between the two germline ends. This CDR3 spans 15 amino acids. The CDR3 sequence is CASSQYTDSNTEAFF. The CDR3 nucleotides read TGTGCCAGCAGCCAATATACGGACAGCAACACTGAAGCTTTCTTT.

About this clonotype itself: This clone may be a read error of a much larger clone one base away. The chain carries TRBV20-1 and TRBJ2-3; 8 nucleotides line up with TRBD1. Germline V CDR1 and CDR2: DFQATT, SNEGSKA (reference sequence). Trimming cost V 0 bases and J 0 bases; bases outside gene matches: 11. The CDR3 is made up of 18 amino acids. CDR3 residues: CSARDPASRGLSTDTQYF. CDR3 in DNA: TGCAGTGCTAGAGATCCGGCTAGCAGGGGGCTTAGCACAGATACGCAGTATTTT.

As for this clonotype: This may be a read error, as it is one base from a much larger clone. The chain joins TRBV3-1 to TRBJ2-7; a weak D match, TRBD1 (7 bases). From germline, CDR1 is LGHDT and CDR2 YNNKEL (reference sequence). V lost 0 bases and J 7 bases, leaving 19 bases between the germline ends. This CDR3 contains 16 residues. CDR3 sequence reads: CASSQEGQGGLNEQYF. As DNA, the CDR3 is TGTGCCAGCAGCCAAGAGGGTCAGGGGGGCCTGAATGAGCAGTACTTC.

The table lists this clonotype with a few counts. V gene TRBV9 combines with J gene TRBJ2-1; 11 positions match TRBD2. From germline, CDR1 is SGDLS and CDR2 YYNGEE. J was trimmed by 2 bases and V by 3 bases; bases with no gene match: 4. CDR3 size: 16 residues. CDR3 sequence: CASSARSGGAYNEQFF. The CDR3 bases are TGTGCCAGCAGCGCGCGTAGCGGGGGGGCCTACAATGAGCAGTTCTTC.

The chain links TRBV29-1 to TRBJ1-2, with a tentative D call TRBD1 (6 bases). The CDR3 totals 13 residues. The V gene lost 0 bases and the J gene lost 7 bases, with 12 bases spanning the gap. The germline V gene encodes CDR1 SQVTM and CDR2 ANQGSEA. The CDR3 loop is CSVEDWTASGYTF. CDR3 in DNA: TGCAGCGTTGAAGATTGGACAGCCTCTGGCTACACCTTC.

In this sample, this clonotype turned up a few times. V gene TRBV7-9 combines with J gene TRBJ2-3; tentatively, D is TRBD2 (5 bases). CDR1 is SEHNR and CDR2 is FQNEAQ in the germline V gene (reference sequence). Between the trimmed V and J ends, which lost 5 bases and 2 bases, there was a span of 11 bases. This CDR3 has 14 residues. The CDR3 here is CASSPRANTDTQYF. In DNA form, the CDR3 reads TGTGCCAGCAGCCCGAGGGCCAACACAGATACGCAGTATTTT.

This chain uses TRBV13 with TRBJ1-4, with a tentative D call TRBD1 (6 bases). The CDR3 spans 14 residues. Per the germline V gene, CDR1 is PRHDT and CDR2 is FYEKMQ (reference sequence). Trimming left V 4 bases short and J 4 bases short, with 10 bases between. CDR3 sequence (DNA): TGTGCCAGCAGCTCAGACAGGCGTAATGAAAAACTGTTTTTT. Protein: CASSSDRRNEKLFF.

This clonotype has ten or more counts. V is TRBV6-5 and J is TRBJ2-1; 7 positions match TRBD1. This CDR3 contains 16 residues. J gave up 7 bases and V 6 bases, and 15 bases lay outside the gene matches. Germline V lookup: CDR1 MNHEY, CDR2 SVGAGI. The DNA of the CDR3 is TGTGCCAGCAGACAGTCCCTTACCGACAGGGTAAATGAGCAGTTCTTC. This translates into CASRQSLTDRVNEQFF.

The rearrangement links TRBV20-1 to TRBJ1-2; no clear D gene. Germline-derived CDR1 and CDR2 are DFQATT and SNEGSKA (reference sequence). The CDR3 spans 13 residues. The V end lost 2 bases, the J end lost 7 bases, and 14 bases lay between the germline ends. CDR3 residues: CSARSGIFVGYTF. CDR3 in DNA: TGCAGTGCTAGATCCGGGATATTTGTTGGCTACACCTTC.

This clonotype was counted only a few times. It is unclear where the CDR3 begins or ends on the DNA, so no DNA is shown, and the CDR3 is as TCRdb lists it. The V call is TRBV12-3 or TRBV12-4, the J call TRBJ2-3; the table names TRBD2, a call not compared with the DNA. Both ends counted, the CDR3 spans 16 residues. CDR3 sequence reads: CASSSSGGSPTDTQYF.

This clonotype came up a few times. The chain is built from TRBV7-3 and TRBJ2-2; weak D call: TRBD1 (6 bases). V lost 2 bases and J 7 bases, leaving 14 bases between the germline ends. The germline CDR1 and CDR2 sequences are SGHTA and FQGTGA. This CDR3 is 15 amino acids long. In DNA, the CDR3 is TGTGCCAGCAGCTTAGACGGGGCCAGGGGCGGGGAGCTGTTTTTT. Its translation is CASSLDGARGGELFF.

The rearrangement links TRBV20-1 to TRBJ1-1; TRBD1 might be the D (6 bases). The germline CDR1 and CDR2 sequences are DFQATT and SNEGSKA (reference sequence). The CDR3 covers 12 residues. V was pared by 3 bases and J by 7 bases, with 12 bases between. The CDR3 DNA follows: TGCAGTGCTAGGCCCACAGGGAGTGAAGCTTTCTTT. Translating gives CSARPTGSEAFF.

The chain employs TRBV4-1 and TRBJ1-1; 7 bases align to TRBD1. In germline, CDR1 is MGHRA, CDR2 YSYEKL. This CDR3 contains 14 residues. Losses at the gene ends were 2 bases for V and 3 bases for J; bases not matched to a gene: 3. The DNA of the CDR3 is TGCGCCAGCAGCCAAAACGACAGGGACACTGAAGCTTTCTTT. It yields the protein CASSQNDRDTEAFF.